A selection of T cell receptor beta chains follows, all from one sample in a study of T cells in Graves' hyperthyroidism and ophthalmopathy. MiXCR, applied by TCRdb to the multiplex PCR reads, yields one record per CDR3 protein. This table holds under 250,000 distinct CDR3 sequences, 24% found once. Sequenced: blood. These receptors were obtained from a woman aged 40 to 50 with Graves' ophthalmopathy. Each CDR3 is given with its conserved first and last residue. Each record gives: clone size, D gene, J gene, V gene, CDR3 DNA, CDR3 protein. D genes are given only for firm matches. Expanded clones are given a class, and other clones once, few, many or no size at all.

clone size: many
D gene: NA
J gene: TRBJ2-5
V gene: TRBV20-1
CDR3 DNA: TGCAGTGCTCCCCAACGGAGGGAGACCCAGTACTTC
CDR3 protein: CSAPQRRETQYF

clone size: many
D gene: NA
J gene: TRBJ1-5
V gene: TRBV12-3/TRBV12-4
CDR3 DNA: TGTGCCAGCAGTCCCCCGGGTGGCTATCAGCCCCAGCATTTT
CDR3 protein: CASSPPGGYQPQHF

clone size: many
D gene: NA
J gene: TRBJ1-5
V gene: TRBV28
CDR3 DNA: TGTGCCAGCATCCGGGTTTGGGGCAATCAGCCCCAGCATTTT
CDR3 protein: CASIRVWGNQPQHF

clone size: many
D gene: NA
J gene: TRBJ1-2
V gene: TRBV5-1
CDR3 DNA: TGCGCCAGCAGCGATCTGCGGACTGATGGGGGCTACACCTTC
CDR3 protein: CASSDLRTDGGYTF

clone size: many
D gene: TRBD2
J gene: TRBJ2-5
V gene: TRBV20-1
CDR3 DNA: TGCAGTGCTAGAGAGTTCGGTAGCGGGAGCGAGACCCAGTACTTC
CDR3 protein: CSAREFGSGSETQYF

clone size: many
D gene: NA
J gene: TRBJ2-7
V gene: TRBV29-1
CDR3 DNA: TGCAGCGTTGAAGATCGCGGGACCCGCTACGAGCAGTACTTC
CDR3 protein: CSVEDRGTRYEQYF

clone size: many
D gene: NA
J gene: TRBJ2-5
V gene: TRBV6-1
CDR3 DNA: TGTGCCAGCAGTACATTGCAAGAGACCCAGTACTTC
CDR3 protein: CASSTLQETQYF

clone size: NA
D gene: TRBD2
J gene: TRBJ2-7
V gene: TRBV4-1
CDR3 DNA: TGCGCCAGCAGCCAGCTCGTACTAGCGGGAGTCCTCGAGCAGTACTTC
CDR3 protein: CASSQLVLAGVLEQYF

clone size: once
D gene: NA
J gene: TRBJ1-5
V gene: TRBV7-2
CDR3 DNA: TGTGCCAGCAGCGCTCAGGGTTATGGTGGTCAGCCCCAGCATTTT
CDR3 protein: CASSAQGYGGQPQHF

clone size: many
D gene: NA
J gene: TRBJ2-7
V gene: TRBV6-5
CDR3 DNA: TGTGCCAGCAGTTCGAACCTAGGCTCCTACGAGCAGTACTTC
CDR3 protein: CASSSNLGSYEQYF

clone size: many
D gene: NA
J gene: TRBJ1-2
V gene: TRBV28
CDR3 DNA: TGTGCCAGCAGTGACTCTTGGGACGGCTACACCTTC
CDR3 protein: CASSDSWDGYTF

clone size: NA
D gene: NA
J gene: TRBJ2-7
V gene: TRBV18
CDR3 DNA: TGTGCCAGCTCACCATCCGGGACTGCAAGCTCCTACGAGCAGTACTTC
CDR3 protein: CASSPSGTASSYEQYF

clone size: many
D gene: TRBD2
J gene: TRBJ2-7
V gene: TRBV6-2/TRBV6-3
CDR3 DNA: TGTGCCAGCAGTTATTCTCTAGCGGAAGTTCCCTCCTACGAGCAGTACTTC
CDR3 protein: CASSYSLAEVPSYEQYF

clone size: many
D gene: NA
J gene: TRBJ1-1
V gene: TRBV6-5
CDR3 DNA: TGTGCCAGCAGTTACGGGGGAGTTAACACTGAAGCTTTCTTT
CDR3 protein: CASSYGGVNTEAFF

clone size: many
D gene: NA
J gene: TRBJ1-5
V gene: TRBV6-2/TRBV6-3
CDR3 DNA: TGTGCCAGCAGTTACGAGAATCAGCCCCAGCATTTT
CDR3 protein: CASSYENQPQHF

clone size: NA
D gene: NA
J gene: TRBJ2-5
V gene: TRBV27
CDR3 DNA: TGTGCCAGCAGTTCAATCTCCGGGAGTAGGGAGACCCAGTACTTC
CDR3 protein: CASSSISGSRETQYF

clone size: many
D gene: NA
J gene: TRBJ1-5
V gene: TRBV28
CDR3 DNA: TGTGCCAGCACCCTTAAACGGGATCAGCCCCAGCATTTT
CDR3 protein: CASTLKRDQPQHF

clone size: many
D gene: NA
J gene: TRBJ2-5
V gene: TRBV7-8
CDR3 DNA: TGTGCCAGCAGTAGATTGGGACTCACCGTACAAGAGACCCAGTACTTC
CDR3 protein: CASSRLGLTVQETQYF

clone size: NA
D gene: NA
J gene: TRBJ1-2
V gene: TRBV6-5
CDR3 DNA: TGTGCCAGCAGTTATTTGGACAGCTCTAACTATGGCTACACCTTC
CDR3 protein: CASSYLDSSNYGYTF

clone size: many
D gene: NA
J gene: TRBJ2-6
V gene: TRBV6-2/TRBV6-3
CDR3 DNA: TGTGCCAGCACCGTTACCTCCCGCCGGGACACAGACTCTGGGGCCAACGTCCTGACTTTC
CDR3 protein: CASTVTSRRDTDSGANVLTF

clone size: few
D gene: TRBD1
J gene: TRBJ2-5
V gene: TRBV29-1
CDR3 DNA: TGCAGCGTCGAGGGTCTTATAGATGACTCGGGGACAGACCAAGAGACCCAGTACTTC
CDR3 protein: CSVEGLIDDSGTDQETQYF

clone size: NA
D gene: NA
J gene: TRBJ2-2
V gene: TRBV24-1
CDR3 DNA: TGTGCCACCAGTGAGCCCGAACAGGGTACTGGGGAGCTGTTTTTT
CDR3 protein: CATSEPEQGTGELFF

clone size: many
D gene: NA
J gene: TRBJ2-6
V gene: TRBV5-5
CDR3 DNA: TGTGCCAGCTCCCGCTCTGGGGCCAACGTCCTGACTTTC
CDR3 protein: CASSRSGANVLTF

clone size: many
D gene: NA
J gene: TRBJ2-7
V gene: TRBV25-1
CDR3 DNA: TGTGCCAGCAGTGAATATGCGAGTCGCGAGCAGTACTTC
CDR3 protein: CASSEYASREQYF

clone size: NA
D gene: TRBD2
J gene: TRBJ2-5
V gene: TRBV28
CDR3 DNA: TGTGCCAGCAGCCCGCCTAGCGGGAGCAGGTACCAAGAGACCCAGTACTTC
CDR3 protein: CASSPPSGSRYQETQYF